This TCR beta chain was observed in a study of blood T cells in healthy people across ages. As concerns this clonotype: What it recognizes is unknown.

Then a second PCR, running roughly 6 to 11 cycles, was carried out with a sample-barcoded 5' primer and a J-beta primer mix. TCRdb called the 5' RACE reads again in MiXCR, with one record for every CDR3 protein. This table holds some 900,000 distinct CDR3 sequences, 45% to 50% found once. Overall study results and limits: Age showed a roughly linear inverse relationship with TCR beta diversity per million T cells. The donors' CMV status was not determined, possibly confounding changes in expanded clonotypes.

Sequences were obtained from blood. The sequence derives from a man aged 25-40 years in good health.

CDR3 loop: CASSWGASSTDTQYF. The DNA for the CDR3 is TGTGCCAGCAGCTGGGGGGCCAGTTCCACAGATACGCAGTATTTT. V and J are TRBV7-9 and TRBJ2-3; D is possibly TRBD1 or TRBD2 (6 bases each). The CDR3 length is 15 residues. CDR1 and CDR2 (germline): SEHNR, FQNEAQ (reference sequence). Between the trimmed V and J ends, which lost 4 bases and 2 bases, there was a span of 13 bases.